This T cell receptor (beta chain) was sequenced during a study of blood T cell repertoires in COVID-19. The wider study: Both acute and convalescent COVID-19 samples were obtained from the United States, Italy and Spain. Sample material is recorded as cDNA or gDNA derived from T cells, B-cell-depleted T cells, or PBMCs.

In the authors' methods: Amplification with reference gene primers provided the estimates of nucleated cell counts. Sequencing was performed with immunoSEQ multiplex PCR; in TCRdb, only in-frame clones are kept and a portion is missing. The D gene and trimming were derived from the DNA, and the V and J assignments and clone size from that table. The sample has about 24,000 clones; roughly 88% are singletons. Trimming took 4 bases from V and 6 from J, leaving 14 bases between them. The CDR3 runs 14 residues. In germline, CDR1 is SGHRS, CDR2 YFSETQ. The chain uses TRBV5-1 and TRBJ2-4, with D possibly being TRBD1 (7 bases). The source is a human donor with active COVID-19. The donor label of this sample is uncertain. Material: peripheral blood. This chain's CDR3 is CASSGGGAGNIQYF. CDR3 in DNA: TGCGCCAGCAGCGGAGGGGGCGCAGGAAACATTCAGTACTTC.